Only one count was recorded for the clone carrying this TCR beta chain. Its antigen is not known. This entry belongs to a study of Ad26.COV2.S vaccination and SARS-CoV-2 variants. For the study at large: Ad26.COV2.S given intramuscularly, once or twice 56 days apart. General study points: The analyses of TCR breadth and depth may have understated the size of total T cell responses. Placebo and vaccine recipients had non-spike TCR breadth that was similar.

Treatment of the sample: 15 to 20 received Ad26.COV2.S at low or high dose, single or two shots; 5 received placebo; per-sample allocation not given. Samples were taken on day 63 after the first vaccine or placebo injection. Libraries were prepared by immunoSEQ multiplex PCR; TCRdb keeps only in-frame clonotypes and omits some of them. The data hold about half a million clones, with around 89% observed a single time. The junction had 11 bases not matched to a gene; V was cut back by 3 bases and J by 6 bases. Germline-derived CDR1 and CDR2 are DFQATT and SNEGSKA (reference sequence). The CDR3 runs to 15 residues.

The chain combines TRBV20-1 with TRBJ2-5, with TRBD2 matching over 9 bases. The origin of this receptor is a person aged 18-65 years who received the Ad26.COV2.S COVID-19 vaccine or a placebo. Specimen: peripheral blood, collected in a trial of Ad26.COV2.S vaccine versus placebo. In nucleotides, the CDR3 is TGCAGTGCTAGTAGTCTAGCGGGATTTGCACAGACCCAGTACTTC. This codes for CSASSLAGFAQTQYF.